This TCR beta chain was captured by sequencing in a study of cytomegalovirus exposure and HLA in healthy donors. Study observations and caveats: Indistinguishable V segments, including TRBV6-2 and TRBV6-3, were excluded.

PCR amplification relied on 60 Vbeta primers (plus 13 Jbeta primers). The method was immunoSEQ multiplex PCR; TCRdb's version includes in-frame clones alone and lacks a portion of them. The repertoire holds approximately 270,000 clones, with roughly 80% as singletons. The CDR3 consists of 16 residues. V lost 3 bases and J lost 4, with 19 bases in between. The germline V gene has CDR1 MNHEY and CDR2 SVGAGI. About this clone: The target antigen is unknown.

This sequence originates from a girl aged 2-10 years in good health and CMV-seronegative. The genes are TRBV6-5 and TRBJ2-7; no reliable D call. Sequences were obtained from PBMCs. The chain's CDR3 is CASSYETRHTLYEQYF. In DNA, the CDR3 is TGTGCCAGCAGTTATGAAACACGTCACACGCTTTACGAGCAGTACTTC.